One sample yielded the 5 T cell receptor beta chains listed below, sequenced in a study of regulatory T cells in long-lasting Graves disease. Time point indicated: newly diagnosed GD, antithyroid drugs for less than 3 months. PBMC-extracted RNA yielded the TCR library. Building the TCR beta libraries relied on iRepertoire HTBI primers, and CDR3 regions underwent Arm-PCR. Each CDR3 protein gets one entry after TCRdb re-called the multiplex PCR reads with MiXCR. This repertoire shows about 310,000 distinct CDR3 sequences, 15% to 20% found once; its top ten account for about 39%. Sample: peripheral blood mononuclear cells (PBMCs), taken at new diagnosis, from a patient treated with antithyroid drugs. All receptors derive from a female donor with Graves disease.

There are many counts of this clonotype. The chain joins TRBV20-1 to TRBJ1-1; D is unclear. Germline CDR1 DFQATT, CDR2 SNEGSKA (reference sequence). This CDR3 is built from 13 residues. Trimming removed 5 bases from V and 5 bases from J, with 15 bases in between. The DNA for the CDR3 is TGCAGTGCTTCTTTCGTCGGGAGGACTGAAGCTTTCTTT. Translating it yields CSASFVGRTEAFF.

This clonotype showed up just a few times. The chain has TRBV20-1 and TRBJ2-5; 8 nucleotides align to TRBD2. The CDR3 length is 15 residues. Per germline, CDR1 DFQATT and CDR2 SNEGSKA (reference sequence). V shed 3 bases, J shed 1 base, and the junction held 7 bases outside the gene matches. CDR3 in amino acids: CSASSLAGTQETQYF. The CDR3, as DNA: TGCAGTGCTAGTTCCCTAGCGGGCACCCAAGAGACCCAGTACTTC.

CDR3 bases: TGTGCCAGCAGCATCAGGGGAGGCACTGAAGCTTTCTTT. This sequence encodes CASSIRGGTEAFF. The gene calls are TRBV7-9 and TRBJ1-1, with D maybe TRBD1 (6 bases). Deletions cut 5 bases from V and 4 bases from J, with 11 bases between. Germline CDR1 reads SEHNR; CDR2 reads FQNEAQ (reference sequence). The CDR3 has 13 residues.

This clonotype has just a few counts. The chain couples TRBV6-1 to TRBJ2-5, with TRBD2 matching 9 bases. Losses at the gene ends were 7 bases for V and 8 bases for J; bases not matched to a gene: 11. CDR3 size: 14 residues. Germline values: CDR1 MNHNS, CDR2 SASEGT. The CDR3 region has the DNA TGTGCCAGCACGCGGGAGGGGACCAAGAGAACCCAGTACTTC. Its translation: CASTREGTKRTQYF.

As to this clonotype: Its ends do not fully match the called genes, so a read error is possible. Here the CDR3 DNA reads TGTGCCAGCAGTTCGTCGCGAGGGCCTAACCATGAGCAGTGCTTC. Translation gives CASSSSRGPNHEQCF. The V call is TRBV27, the J call TRBJ2-1; D is perhaps TRBD2 (5 bases). Germline CDR1 reads MNHEY; CDR2 reads SMNVEV (reference sequence). The CDR3 is 15 amino acids.